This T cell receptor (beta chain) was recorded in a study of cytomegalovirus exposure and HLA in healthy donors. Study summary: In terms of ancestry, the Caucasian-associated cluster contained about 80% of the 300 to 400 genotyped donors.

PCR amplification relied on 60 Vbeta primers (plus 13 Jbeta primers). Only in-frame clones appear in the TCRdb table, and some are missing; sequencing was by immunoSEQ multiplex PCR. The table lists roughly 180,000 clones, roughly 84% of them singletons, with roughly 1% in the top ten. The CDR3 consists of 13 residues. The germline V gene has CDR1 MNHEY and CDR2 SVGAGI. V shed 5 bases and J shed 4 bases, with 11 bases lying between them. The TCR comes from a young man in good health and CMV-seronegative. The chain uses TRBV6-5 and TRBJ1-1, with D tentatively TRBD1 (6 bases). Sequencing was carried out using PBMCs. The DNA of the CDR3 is TGTGCCAGCAGTGTCGACAGGTTCACTGAAGCTTTCTTT. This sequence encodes CASSVDRFTEAFF.